This T cell receptor beta chain is drawn from a study of persistence of HIV-infected CD4 T cells. Losses at the gene ends were 3 bases for V and 14 bases for J; bases not matched to a gene: 9. Germline V CDR1 and CDR2: LGHDT, YNNKEL (reference sequence). This CDR3 spans 12 amino acids. As to this clone: Its antigen is still unknown.

The immunoSEQ assay was version 4, run in survey mode. Here immunoSEQ multiplex PCR was the method, and the copy in TCRdb shows in-frame clones only, minus some. The data show under 20,000 clones, around 82% seen once. Stimulation used about 9.2 ug/mL lysate from CMV-infected fibroblasts. Sorting selected CD4+ T cells upregulating both CD40 ligand and CD69. This chain joins TRBV3-1 (or the pseudogene TRBV3-2) and TRBJ1-2; 7 bases map to TRBD1. This receptor was identified in an adult man with HIV who was CMV-seropositive. The source material was CD4+ T cells sorted from PBMCs after approximately 19-hour stimulation, sampled from a patient who received antiretroviral therapy. The CDR3 reads CASSQDYRGSTF. CDR3 sequence (DNA): TGTGCCAGCAGCCAGGACTACAGGGGATCAACCTTC.